This passage covers 26 T cell receptor beta chains from one sample sequenced in a study of CD8 T cells in Susac syndrome. Random hexamers were used to reverse transcribe the RNA input (roughly 0.5 to 1 ug). Each CDR3 protein gets one entry after TCRdb re-called the immunoSEQ multiplex PCR reads with MiXCR. The sample consists of about 150,000 distinct CDR3 sequences, just over 90% of them appearing once. The specimen was CD4+ T cells from PBMCs. The receptors come from a human donor in good health.

The CDR3 nucleotides read TGTGCCAGCAGTGAAGAGGCCAAAAACATTCAGTACTTC. Amino acid sequence: CASSEEAKNIQYF. The genes are TRBV2 and TRBJ2-4; D call uncertain. Germline CDR1 SNHLY, CDR2 FYNNEI. V was trimmed by 1 base and J by 1 base, leaving 2 bases between them. The length of the CDR3 is 13 residues.

The V and J genes are TRBV18 and TRBJ1-1, with D perhaps matching TRBD1 (6 bases). This CDR3 contains 14 residues. CDR1 and CDR2 (germline): KGHSH, LQKENI. The V and J ends lost 5 bases and 1 base respectively, with 11 bases between them. The CDR3 protein is CASSSQGRNTEAFF. CDR3 nucleotides: TGTGCCAGCTCATCGCAGGGGAGGAACACTGAAGCTTTCTTT.

This clonotype was found once. The chain combines TRBV30 with TRBJ2-7; TRBD2 is a possible D gene (5 bases). Germline V lookup: CDR1 GTSNPN, CDR2 SVGIG (reference sequence). V shed 2 bases and J shed 3 bases, with 17 bases lying between them. This CDR3 spans 15 amino acids. CDR3: CAWSPLWERVYEQYF. The DNA for the CDR3 is TGTGCCTGGAGTCCACTGTGGGAGAGGGTCTACGAGCAGTACTTC.

The rearrangement joins TRBV28 to TRBJ1-4; weak D call: TRBD1 (6 bases). The germline gives CDR1 MDHEN, CDR2 SYDVKM. The CDR3 has 16 residues. V was clipped by 3 bases and J by 8 bases, with 19 bases between them. The CDR3 DNA reads as TGTGCCAGCAGTTTTAGTGTCGGGCAGGGGAAGGAAAAACTGTTTTTT. Protein product: CASSFSVGQGKEKLFF.

The V and J genes are TRBV20-1 and TRBJ1-6; D gene ambiguous. Trimming stripped 5 bases from V and 0 bases from J, with 8 bases between. The CDR3 extends over 14 amino acids. Germline V gives CDR1 DFQATT, CDR2 SNEGSKA (reference sequence). In nucleotides, the CDR3 is TGCAGTGCTGGAAGCAGCTCCTATAATTCACCCCTCCACTTT. It encodes CSAGSSSYNSPLHF.

V usage is TRBV20-1 and J usage is TRBJ2-6, with 10 bases that match TRBD2. V was clipped by 5 bases and J by 4 bases; unmatched bases: 8. The CDR3 has 16 amino acids. The germline V gene has CDR1 DFQATT and CDR2 SNEGSKA (reference sequence). CDR3 in amino acids: CSAPAGGPGGANVLTF. The CDR3 region has the DNA TGCAGTGCTCCAGCGGGAGGGCCGGGAGGGGCCAACGTCCTGACTTTC.

The V call is TRBV4-1, the J call TRBJ1-5; D remains ambiguous. The CDR3 runs 15 residues. Per germline, CDR1 MGHRA and CDR2 YSYEKL. V dropped 0 bases and J dropped 3 bases, with 9 bases sitting between them. CDR3 amino acids: CASSQDRTVNQPQHF. The CDR3 nucleotides read TGCGCCAGCAGCCAAGATAGAACCGTCAATCAGCCCCAGCATTTT.

CDR3 nucleotide sequence: TGCAGTGCTACGCAGGGGGGGATCGGAACTGAAGCTTTCTTT. It yields the protein CSATQGGIGTEAFF. The chain links TRBV20-1 to TRBJ1-1; 7 bases match TRBD1. The CDR3 runs to 14 residues. The ends lost 4 bases at V and 5 bases at J; junction bases unmatched: 10. Germline V lookup: CDR1 DFQATT, CDR2 SNEGSKA (reference sequence).

The chain links TRBV27 to TRBJ2-1, with D possibly matching TRBD1 (5 bases). Germline V gene data show CDR1 as MNHEY and CDR2 as SMNVEV (reference sequence). The CDR3 runs 16 residues. Trimming removed 2 bases at V and 0 bases at J, with 11 bases between. Here the CDR3 DNA reads TGTGCCAGCAGTTTACAGGGCCGGAGCTCCTACAATGAGCAGTTCTTC. Amino acids: CASSLQGRSSYNEQFF.

The rearrangement joins TRBV5-1 to TRBJ2-3; TRBD2 matches at 12 bases. V lost 8 bases and J lost 5; bases outside the gene matches: 6. The CDR3 contains 14 residues. Germline CDR1 and CDR2: SGHRS and YFSETQ. The CDR3: CASRLAGELDTQYF. The CDR3 region has the DNA TGCGCCAGTAGACTAGCGGGAGAATTAGATACGCAGTATTTT. Full variable domain (remainder filled in from reference TRBV5-1 and TRBJ2-3): KAGVTQTPRYLIKTRGQQVTLSCSPISGHRSVSWYQQTPGQGLQFLFEYFSETQRNKGNFPGRFSGRQFSNSRSEMNVSTLELGDSALYLCASRLAGELDTQYFGPGTRLTVL.

The rearrangement links TRBV6-5 to TRBJ2-7, with TRBD1 as a possible D gene (6 bases). The CDR3 covers 15 residues. Germline CDR1 MNHEY, CDR2 SVGAGI. V was pared by 6 bases and J by 0 bases, with 15 bases between. CDR3 loop: CASSRQGRGSYEQYF. DNA of the CDR3: TGTGCCAGCAGCCGGCAGGGGCGAGGCTCCTACGAGCAGTACTTC.

V usage is TRBV19 and J usage is TRBJ2-6; TRBD1 agrees at 10 bases. This CDR3 contains 16 residues. The germline CDR1 and CDR2 sequences are LNHDA and SQIVND (reference sequence). Trimming at V came to 5 bases and at J to 2 bases, leaving 3 bases not matched to a gene. DNA for the CDR3: TGTGCCAGTAGTGTGACAGGGGGCACTGGGGCCAACGTCCTGACTTTC. Protein product: CASSVTGGTGANVLTF.

This rearrangement joins TRBV4-2 to TRBJ2-1; the match to TRBD2 covers 13 bases. Unmatched junction bases numbered 4, after V lost 2 bases and J lost 6 bases. The CDR3 is 16 residues long. Germline V gene sequence: CDR1 LGHNA, CDR2 YNFKEQ. This CDR3 is CASSQPLAGGGNEQFF. The DNA of the CDR3 is TGTGCCAGCAGCCAACCACTAGCGGGAGGGGGCAATGAGCAGTTCTTC.

The chain uses TRBV19 and TRBJ1-1; 7 positions agree with TRBD1. This CDR3 spans 14 amino acids. The germline CDR1 and CDR2 sequences are LNHDA and SQIVND (reference sequence). V dropped 6 bases and J dropped 4; count of bases not matched to a gene: 8. CDR3 loop: CASSNQGGSTEAFF. CDR3 bases: TGTGCCAGTAGCAATCAGGGGGGGAGCACTGAAGCTTTCTTT.

The rearrangement joins TRBV18 to TRBJ2-6, with D uncertain. Germline-derived CDR1 and CDR2 are KGHSH and LQKENI. With 2 bases removed from V and 4 bases from J, the gap between germline ends came to 6 bases. The CDR3 extends over 14 amino acids. The CDR3 DNA sequence: TGTGCCAGCTCACCAAGAACCGGGGCCAACGTCCTGACTTTC. It translates to CASSPRTGANVLTF.

The table lists this clonotype with a count of one. J is TRBJ1-1 and V is TRBV9; D gene unclear. This CDR3 spans 14 amino acids. Germline loops: CDR1 SGDLS, CDR2 YYNGEE. V lost 3 bases to trimming and J lost 2 bases, with 11 bases between them. CDR3 sequence reads: CASSAPRGNTEAFF. CDR3 nucleotides: TGTGCCAGCAGCGCCCCCCGGGGAAACACTGAAGCTTTCTTT.

This sequence joins TRBV5-1 and TRBJ2-1; a possible D gene is TRBD1 (6 bases). Germline V gene lookup returns CDR1 SGHRS and CDR2 YFSETQ. The V and J ends lost 4 bases and 0 bases respectively, with 11 bases between them. The CDR3 is 15 amino acids. The DNA of the CDR3 is TGCGCCAGCAGCGCCCAGGGGAGCTCCTACAATGAGCAGTTCTTC. Amino acids: CASSAQGSSYNEQFF.

This chain connects TRBV5-4 to TRBJ2-1; tentatively, D is TRBD1 or TRBD2 (5 bases each). The CDR3 is 15 residues long. CDR1 is SGHNT, CDR2 YYREEE, per germline (reference sequence). V was cut by 0 bases and J by 2 bases, with 9 bases left in between. This CDR3 is CASSLDGGTYNEQFF. The DNA for the CDR3 is TGTGCCAGCAGCTTGGATGGGGGAACCTACAATGAGCAGTTCTTC.

The V and J genes are TRBV7-9 and TRBJ2-7, with 7 bases identical to TRBD2. CDR1 is SEHNR and CDR2 is FQNEAQ in the germline V gene (reference sequence). The CDR3 contains 17 residues. Trimming removed 5 bases from V and 3 bases from J; junction bases left unmatched: 16. The DNA for the CDR3 is TGTGCCAGCAGCCCCAGGTCAGGGAGGGAAGCGGACTACGAGCAGTACTTC. This encodes CASSPRSGREADYEQYF.

The V call is TRBV20-1, the J call TRBJ1-2; D perhaps matches TRBD1 (5 bases). From germline, CDR1 is DFQATT and CDR2 SNEGSKA (reference sequence). Trimming removed 6 bases at V and 3 bases at J, with 17 bases between. The CDR3 totals 14 residues. The CDR3 reads CSADQGSLDYGYTF. CDR3 nucleotides: TGCAGTGCCGACCAGGGCAGCCTGGACTATGGCTACACCTTC.

V gene TRBV18 combines with J gene TRBJ2-2; maybe TRBD2 (6 bases). Germline-derived CDR1 and CDR2 are KGHSH and LQKENI. V was shortened by 0 bases and J by 2 bases, with 10 bases between the two germline ends. This CDR3 comprises 16 residues. The CDR3 protein is CASSPPGTSNTGELFF. DNA for the CDR3: TGTGCCAGCTCACCACCGGGGACTTCTAACACCGGGGAGCTGTTTTTT. The full variable domain, its missing parts supplied by reference TRBV18 and TRBJ2-2, is NAGVMQNPRHLVRRRGQEARLRCSPMKGHSHVYWYRQLPEEGLKFMVYLQKENIIDESGMPKERFSAEFPKEGPSILRIQQVVRGDSAAYFCASSPPGTSNTGELFFGEGSRLTVL.

This chain links TRBV6-1 with TRBJ1-2, with D possibly matching TRBD1 (6 bases). The CDR3 contains 13 residues. The V gene's germline CDR1 is MNHNS and CDR2 SASEGT. Trimming pared 11 bases from V and 4 bases from J, leaving 17 bases between. In DNA, the CDR3 is TGTGCCTGCAAACCCGGACAGCTCTATGGCTACACCTTC. Translated: CACKPGQLYGYTF.

V gene TRBV4-3 combines with J gene TRBJ1-6; no clear D gene. V lost 2 bases, J lost 7 bases, and 18 bases lay in between. CDR1 LGHNA and CDR2 YSLEER come from the germline V gene. The length of the CDR3 is 17 residues. CDR3 region: CASSQRRSGVLNSPLHF. The CDR3, as DNA: TGCGCCAGCAGCCAAAGAAGGAGTGGGGTTCTGAATTCACCCCTCCACTTT.

J is TRBJ2-5 and V is TRBV5-4; 10 nucleotides agree with TRBD2. V trimming: 7 bases; J trimming: 1 base; junction bases outside the gene matches: 7. Germline loops: CDR1 SGHNT, CDR2 YYREEE (reference sequence). This CDR3 comprises 15 residues. As DNA, the CDR3 is TGTGCCAGCCGACCGACTAGCGGGCCCCAAGAGACCCAGTACTTC. It encodes CASRPTSGPQETQYF. Full variable domain (outside the CDR3, taken from reference TRBV5-4 and TRBJ2-5): ETGVTQSPTHLIKTRGQQVTLRCSSQSGHNTVSWYQQALGQGPQFIFQYYREEENGRGNFPPRFSGLQFPNYSSELNVNALELDDSALYLCASRPTSGPQETQYFGPGTRLLVL.

The V gene is TRBV25-1, the J gene TRBJ2-3, with 7 nucleotides matching TRBD2. This CDR3 is 18 amino acids long. The germline V gene encodes CDR1 MGHDK and CDR2 SYGVNS. V shed 5 bases, J shed 0 bases, and the junction held 14 bases outside the gene matches. The CDR3 spells CASSLPPRAGLSTDTQYF. The CDR3 coding sequence is TGTGCCAGCAGTTTACCCCCGCGAGCGGGACTTAGCACAGATACGCAGTATTTT.

The gene calls are TRBV27 and TRBJ2-4, with D perhaps being TRBD1 or TRBD2 (6 bases each). CDR1 and CDR2 from the germline V gene are MNHEY and SMNVEV (reference sequence). With 4 bases removed from V and 7 bases from J, the gap between germline ends came to 14 bases. This CDR3 spans 14 amino acids. The CDR3 DNA follows: TGTGCCAGCAGTTCTCCTGGGGGGCAGAACATTCAGTACTTC. As protein: CASSSPGGQNIQYF.